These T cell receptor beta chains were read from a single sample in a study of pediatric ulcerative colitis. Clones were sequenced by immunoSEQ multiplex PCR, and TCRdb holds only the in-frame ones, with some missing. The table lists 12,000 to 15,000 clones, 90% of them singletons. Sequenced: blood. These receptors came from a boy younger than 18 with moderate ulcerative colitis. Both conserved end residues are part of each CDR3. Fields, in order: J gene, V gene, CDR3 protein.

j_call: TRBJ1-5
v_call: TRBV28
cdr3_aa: CASSPGQGQPQHF

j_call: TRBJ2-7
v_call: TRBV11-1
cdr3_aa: CASSQGTGREQYF

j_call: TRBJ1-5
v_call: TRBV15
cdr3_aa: CATSRNRVGQPQHF

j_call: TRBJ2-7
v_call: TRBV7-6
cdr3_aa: CASSLVVGTDGEQYF

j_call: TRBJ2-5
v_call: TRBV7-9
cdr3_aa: CASSLDRGGETQYF

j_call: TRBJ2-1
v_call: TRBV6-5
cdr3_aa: CASSYSWTSYNEQFF

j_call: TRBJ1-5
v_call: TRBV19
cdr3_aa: CASHNSGDRNSNQPQHF

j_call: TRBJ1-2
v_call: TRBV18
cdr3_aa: CASSSGGVDYGYTF

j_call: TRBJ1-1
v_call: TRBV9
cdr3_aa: CATGPQMNTEAFF

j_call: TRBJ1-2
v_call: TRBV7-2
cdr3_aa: CASSLGHGYTF

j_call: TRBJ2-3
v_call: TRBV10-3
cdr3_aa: CAISESIGGAGADTQYF

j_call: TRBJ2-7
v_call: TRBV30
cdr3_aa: CAWRYEQYF

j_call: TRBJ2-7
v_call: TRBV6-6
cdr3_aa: CASSPPGQPGEQYF

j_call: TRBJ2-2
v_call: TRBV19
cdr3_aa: CASSHPRGGTGELFF

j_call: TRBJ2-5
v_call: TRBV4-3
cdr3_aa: CASSQGGARETQYF

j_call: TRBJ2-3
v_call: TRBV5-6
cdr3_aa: CASSLSSTHITDTQYF

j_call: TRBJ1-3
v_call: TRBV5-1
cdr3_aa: CASSLGTQGSGNTIYF

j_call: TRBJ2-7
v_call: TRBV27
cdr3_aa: CASSFGTDFYEQYF

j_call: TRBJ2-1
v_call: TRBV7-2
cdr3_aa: CASSRDAGDEQFF

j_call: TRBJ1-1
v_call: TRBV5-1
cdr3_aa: CASSLSGEGEAFF

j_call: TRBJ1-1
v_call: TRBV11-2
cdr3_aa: CASSLWVTNTEAFF

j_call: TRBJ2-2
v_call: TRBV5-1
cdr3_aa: CASSRDNARTGELFF

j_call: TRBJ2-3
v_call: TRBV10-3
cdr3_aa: CAVQTSTQGDTQYF

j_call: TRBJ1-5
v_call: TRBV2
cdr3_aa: CASSESGLRNQPQHF

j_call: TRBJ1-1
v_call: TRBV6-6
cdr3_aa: CASSLPWSEAFF

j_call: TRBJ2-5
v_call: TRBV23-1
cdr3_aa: CASSQSKVRGCDETQYF

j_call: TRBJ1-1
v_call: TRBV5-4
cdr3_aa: CASSLGGLNTEAFF

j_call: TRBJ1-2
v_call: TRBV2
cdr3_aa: CASTPGRGSVEGYTF

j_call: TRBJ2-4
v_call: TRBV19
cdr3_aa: CASRQPGAEGAKNIQYF

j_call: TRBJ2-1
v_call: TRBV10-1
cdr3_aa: CASSDQGSGGPPNEQFF

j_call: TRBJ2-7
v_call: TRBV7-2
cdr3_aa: CASSQATSEAYEQYF

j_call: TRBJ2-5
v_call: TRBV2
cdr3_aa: CASSGARETQYF

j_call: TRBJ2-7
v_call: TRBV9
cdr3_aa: CASSVGGGLYEQYF

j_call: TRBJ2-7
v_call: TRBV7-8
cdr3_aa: CASSLGLAGEQYF

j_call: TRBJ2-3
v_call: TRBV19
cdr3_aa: CASSIVSTGGYDTQYF

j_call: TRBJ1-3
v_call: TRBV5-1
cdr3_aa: CASSLQGQGSGNTIYF

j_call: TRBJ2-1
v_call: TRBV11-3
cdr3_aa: CASSPEGASGYNEQFF

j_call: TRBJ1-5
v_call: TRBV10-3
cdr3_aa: CAISRHYSNQPQHF

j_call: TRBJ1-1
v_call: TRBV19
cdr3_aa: CASKQGFMNTEAFF

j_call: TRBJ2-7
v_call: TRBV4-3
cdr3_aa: CASSLSAGPPDVEQYF

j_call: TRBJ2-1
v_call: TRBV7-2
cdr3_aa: CASSLAGWNEQFF

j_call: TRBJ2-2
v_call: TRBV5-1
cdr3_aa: CASSIVRANTGELFF

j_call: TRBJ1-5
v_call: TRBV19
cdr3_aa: CAGVGGDQPQHF

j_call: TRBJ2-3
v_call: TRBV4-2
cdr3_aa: CASSQRAAGAFADTQYF